A single sample gave rise to the 32 T cell receptor beta chains below, sequenced in a study of PD-1 blockade in classical Hodgkin lymphoma. The repertoire was sequenced with immunoSEQ multiplex PCR; TCRdb's copy has only in-frame clones and lacks some. The table records roughly 40,000 clones, almost 90% of them present only once. Each patient relapsed following autologous stem cell transplantation, and prior brentuximab vedotin exposure differed. The sequenced sample was peripheral blood mononuclear cells (PBMCs), obtained at baseline. The receptors originated from a human donor with classical Hodgkin lymphoma.

This CDR3 reads CAITPSGNTGELFF. The CDR3, as DNA: TGTGCCATCACCCCTAGCGGGAACACCGGGGAGCTGTTTTTT. The chain is built from TRBV10-3 and TRBJ2-2, with TRBD2 matching 7 bases. The CDR3 loop spans 14 amino acids. The V and J ends lost 7 bases and 1 base, in that order; junction bases with no gene match: 3. Germline V CDR1 and CDR2: ENHRY, SYGVKD.

The chain is built from TRBV7-8 and TRBJ2-7, with a weak D call TRBD2 (6 bases). This CDR3 is 15 amino acids long. Germline V lookup: CDR1 SGHVS, CDR2 FQNEAQ. Trimming pared 1 base from V and 7 bases from J, leaving 17 bases between. CDR3 amino acids: CASSLEGAGRGEQYF. DNA for the CDR3: TGTGCCAGCAGCTTAGAAGGTGCGGGGAGAGGTGAGCAGTACTTC.

The chain combines TRBV28 with TRBJ1-2, with no clear D. The CDR3 is 12 residues long. Trimming stripped 2 bases from V and 4 bases from J, with 5 bases between. The germline gives CDR1 MDHEN, CDR2 SYDVKM. In DNA form, the CDR3 reads TGTGCCAGCAGTTTAGGCCTCTATGGCTACACCTTC. Residues: CASSLGLYGYTF.

The V call is TRBV6-1, the J call TRBJ2-7; 7 nucleotides agree with TRBD1. V shed 5 bases, J shed 6 bases, and the junction held 4 bases outside the gene matches. In germline, CDR1 is MNHNS, CDR2 SASEGT. The CDR3 runs to 12 residues. CDR3 in amino acids: CASSKTGTEQYF. DNA for the CDR3: TGTGCCAGCAGTAAGACAGGGACCGAGCAGTACTTC.

The V and J genes are TRBV5-1 and TRBJ2-7; 13 bases are a match to TRBD2. The CDR3 is 15 residues long. CDR1 and CDR2 (germline): SGHRS, YFSETQ. The V segment lost 4 bases and the J segment 6 bases; nucleotides outside the gene matches: 7. The CDR3 bases are TGCGCCAGCAGCCAAGGACTAGCGGGGGCATCCGAGCAGTACTTC. Encoded protein: CASSQGLAGASEQYF.

The chain recombines TRBV5-1 with TRBJ2-5, with 8 positions matching TRBD1. The CDR3 loop spans 13 amino acids. Germline trimming cut 4 bases from V and 3 bases from J; bases unmatched to any gene: 2. Germline V gene lookup returns CDR1 SGHRS and CDR2 YFSETQ. CDR3 nucleotide sequence: TGCGCCAGCAGCCCGACAGGGGAAGAGACCCAGTACTTC. It yields the protein CASSPTGEETQYF.

The chain carries TRBV15 and TRBJ1-2; 7 nucleotides line up with TRBD1. The CDR3 is 14 residues long. V was pared by 4 bases and J by 6 bases, with 8 bases of the junction left unmatched. CDR1 is LNHNV and CDR2 is YYDKDF in the germline V gene (reference sequence). The CDR3, as DNA: TGTGCCACCAGCACCCGAGAGACAGGGAATGGCTACACCTTC. This encodes CATSTRETGNGYTF.

The V gene is TRBV19, the J gene TRBJ1-4; the match to TRBD1 covers 9 bases. Trimming cost V 4 bases and J 6 bases; bases outside gene matches: 3. The CDR3 is 14 residues long. Germline V gives CDR1 LNHDA, CDR2 SQIVND (reference sequence). CDR3 nucleotide sequence: TGTGCCAGTAGTAGCCGGGACAGGGATGAAAAACTGTTTTTT. As protein: CASSSRDRDEKLFF.

The J gene is TRBJ2-1, the V gene TRBV27; 8 bases line up with TRBD1. V gave up 5 bases and J gave up 2 bases; unmatched junction bases: 8. The V gene's germline CDR1 is MNHEY and CDR2 SMNVEV (reference sequence). CDR3 length equals 16 residues. CDR3 sequence reads: CASSQFSGQAYNEQFF. The CDR3 DNA reads as TGTGCCAGCAGTCAATTCTCGGGACAGGCCTACAATGAGCAGTTCTTC.

The chain employs TRBV5-1 and TRBJ2-1; D possibly uses TRBD1 or TRBD2 (5 bases each). CDR1 and CDR2 from the germline V gene are SGHRS and YFSETQ. This CDR3 has 12 residues. Trimming took off 0 bases at V and 7 bases at J, with 5 bases between the two ends. CDR3 sequence (DNA): TGCGCCAGCAGCTTGGGGGGGAATGAGCAGTTCTTC. Translation: CASSLGGNEQFF.

The chain combines TRBV6-5 with TRBJ1-1; no definite D call. CDR1 and CDR2 (germline): MNHEY, SVGAGI. CDR3 length: 15 residues. Trimming shortened V by 6 bases and J by 1 base, and 15 bases separated the two germline ends. This CDR3 is CASSLLTEQNTEAFF. The CDR3 nucleotides are TGTGCCAGCAGCCTACTCACGGAACAGAACACTGAAGCTTTCTTT.

The J gene is TRBJ1-2, the V gene TRBV28, with TRBD1 as a possible D gene (5 bases). CDR1 is MDHEN, CDR2 SYDVKM, per germline. The germline V and J ends were trimmed by 3 bases and 2 bases, with 7 bases remaining between them. This CDR3 is 13 amino acids long. The CDR3 region is CASSLGDNYGYTF. The CDR3 DNA reads TGTGCCAGCAGTTTGGGGGACAACTATGGCTACACCTTC.

The chain links TRBV7-9 to TRBJ1-4; 9 bases align to TRBD1. Germline assignment: CDR1 SEHNR and CDR2 FQNEAQ (reference sequence). CDR3 size: 14 residues. The V and J ends lost 5 bases and 7 bases, in that order; junction bases with no gene match: 5. The CDR3 DNA is TGTGCCAGCAGCCGGACAGGGGAGTTTGAAAAACTGTTTTTT. This encodes CASSRTGEFEKLFF. The complete variable domain, with remaining parts taken from reference TRBV7-9 and TRBJ1-4, reads DTGVSQNPRHKITKRGQNVTFRCDPISEHNRLYWYRQTLGQGPEFLTYFQNEAQLEKSRLLSDRFSAERPKGSFSTLEIQRTEQGDSAMYLCASSRTGEFEKLFFGSGTQLSVL.

This chain connects TRBV15 to TRBJ2-5, with D hard to call. The V gene's germline CDR1 is LNHNV and CDR2 YYDKDF (reference sequence). V was clipped by 4 bases and J by 5 bases, with 8 bases between them. This CDR3 contains 12 residues. The CDR3 here is CATSTRWETQYF. The CDR3, as DNA: TGTGCCACCAGCACTAGGTGGGAGACCCAGTACTTC.

The chain links TRBV27 to TRBJ1-3, with 7 bases matching TRBD1. CDR1 is MNHEY, CDR2 SMNVEV, per germline (reference sequence). The V and J ends lost 6 bases and 0 bases, in that order; junction bases with no gene match: 5. The CDR3 covers 15 residues. This chain's CDR3 is CASRRDSSSGNTIYF. CDR3 nucleotide sequence: TGTGCCAGCAGACGGGACAGTAGCTCTGGAAACACCATATATTTT.

CDR3 DNA: TGTGCCAGCAGTCTACAGGACAGGGGCTATGGCTACACCTTC. Residues: CASSLQDRGYGYTF. The rearrangement joins TRBV6-5 to TRBJ1-2, with TRBD1 identical over 9 bases. CDR3 length equals 14 residues. Germline V gene sequence: CDR1 MNHEY, CDR2 SVGAGI. The trim removed 5 bases at V and 4 bases at J, leaving 5 bases unmatched.

The chain carries TRBV7-8 and TRBJ2-5; D may be TRBD1 (5 bases). The germline V and J ends were trimmed by 4 bases and 4 bases, with 16 bases remaining between them. In germline, CDR1 is SGHVS, CDR2 FQNEAQ. The CDR3 has 15 amino acids. DNA of the CDR3: TGTGCCAGCAGCTCCCACCCACTTGGGGCAGAGACCCAGTACTTC. Translation: CASSSHPLGAETQYF.

The CDR3 loop is CASSTPGRWETQYF. Written as DNA, the CDR3 is TGTGCCAGCAGTACCCCCGGGAGGTGGGAGACCCAGTACTTC. The rearrangement uses TRBV28 and TRBJ2-5; TRBD2 matches 7 bases. The CDR3 length is 14 residues. Germline V gene data show CDR1 as MDHEN and CDR2 as SYDVKM. The V and J ends lost 5 bases and 5 bases, in that order; junction bases with no gene match: 8.

The gene calls are TRBV29-1 and TRBJ1-1; D call uncertain. This CDR3 has 11 amino acids. Germline V CDR1 and CDR2: SQVTM, ANQGSEA. This CDR3 is CSARQNTEAFF. DNA of the CDR3: TGCAGTGCCAGACAGAACACTGAAGCTTTCTTT.

This chain joins TRBV7-3 and TRBJ2-7; D may be TRBD2 (6 bases). V lost 5 bases, J lost 2 bases, and 16 bases lay in between. Germline V CDR1 and CDR2: SGHTA, FQGTGA. The CDR3 length is 15 residues. CDR3 sequence reads: CASSPLRGRTYEQYF. DNA of the CDR3: TGTGCCAGCAGCCCCCTGCGGGGACGGACCTACGAGCAGTACTTC.

CDR3 DNA: TGTGCCAGCACTGGGATCGCGAACACCGGGGAGCTGTTTTTT. It codes for CASTGIANTGELFF. The chain is built from TRBV6-5 and TRBJ2-2, with D hard to call. CDR1 and CDR2 from the germline V gene are MNHEY and SVGAGI. This CDR3 spans 14 amino acids. The V end was cut by 7 bases, the J end by 0 bases, with 9 bases between.

The chain has TRBV27 and TRBJ1-2; 9 positions match TRBD1. V lost 5 bases and J lost 4; bases outside the gene matches: 11. The CDR3 runs 16 residues. The germline V gene encodes CDR1 MNHEY and CDR2 SMNVEV (reference sequence). CDR3 coding DNA: TGTGCCAGCAGTGACGGGGGACAGGGAAACTTCTATGGCTACACCTTC. This codes for CASSDGGQGNFYGYTF.

V and J are TRBV10-3 and TRBJ2-5; TRBD2 aligns across 14 bases. Germline V CDR1 and CDR2: ENHRY, SYGVKD. The CDR3 sequence is 19 residues long. V was pared by 2 bases and J by 2 bases, with 10 bases of the junction left unmatched. This CDR3 reads CAISEVPGLAGAPQETQYF. CDR3 nucleotide sequence: TGTGCCATCAGTGAGGTCCCGGGACTAGCGGGAGCCCCGCAAGAGACCCAGTACTTC.

The chain has TRBV11-2 and TRBJ2-7, with no clear D. Germline V gene data show CDR1 as SGHAT and CDR2 as FQNNGV. Trimming left V 1 base short and J 3 bases short, with 7 bases between. The length of the CDR3 is 13 residues. This CDR3 reads CASSLGPSYEQYF. The CDR3 DNA is TGTGCCAGCAGCTTAGGCCCCAGCTACGAGCAGTACTTC.

Details on this clone: Because the CDR3's place on the DNA is in doubt, the DNA is left out and the CDR3 is given as listed by TCRdb. V and J are TRBV6-1 and TRBJ1-3. Germline lookup yields CDR1 MNHNS and CDR2 SASEGT. 13 amino acids form the CDR3, both terminal residues included. CDR3 protein: CASSSSAGNTIYF.

The chain recombines TRBV9 with TRBJ2-3; 10 nucleotides match TRBD2. The V gene's germline CDR1 is SGDLS and CDR2 YYNGEE. The CDR3 is 15 amino acids. V gave up 1 base and J gave up 1 base; unmatched junction bases: 0. The CDR3 here is CASSVLAGGTDTQYF. In DNA form, the CDR3 reads TGTGCCAGCAGCGTACTAGCGGGGGGCACAGATACGCAGTATTTT.

The rearrangement joins TRBV5-8 to TRBJ2-7; perhaps TRBD1 as D (6 bases). The germline gives CDR1 SGHTS, CDR2 YDEGEE. The CDR3 totals 15 residues. The V and J ends lost 0 bases and 0 bases respectively, with 10 bases between them. DNA of the CDR3: TGTGCCAGCAGCTTGGGTCGAGGGGGCTCCTACGAGCAGTACTTC. Amino acid sequence: CASSLGRGGSYEQYF.

The chain has TRBV7-8 and TRBJ2-7; 7 nucleotides agree with TRBD2. This CDR3 has 16 residues. Germline-derived CDR1 and CDR2 are SGHVS and FQNEAQ. Trimming took 5 bases from V and 2 from J; bases not matched to a gene: 12. CDR3 bases: TGTGCCAGCAGCCGAATTCAGGCGGGAGCCCCCTACGAGCAGTACTTC. Translating gives CASSRIQAGAPYEQYF.

The chain couples TRBV9 to TRBJ2-5; D possibly matches TRBD1 or TRBD2 (6 bases each). The CDR3 length is 14 residues. V lost 4 bases and J lost 4, with 14 bases in between. The germline V gene has CDR1 SGDLS and CDR2 YYNGEE. The DNA of the CDR3 is TGTGCCAGCAGCCAGGGGTCTAGCGCAGAGACCCAGTACTTC. Protein sequence: CASSQGSSAETQYF.

In DNA, the CDR3 is TGTGCCAGCAGTGACTCGAAGTACCCGCCTCAGCCCCAGCATTTT. Protein product: CASSDSKYPPQPQHF. This sequence joins TRBV6-4 and TRBJ1-5; D call uncertain. The V gene's germline CDR1 is MRHNA and CDR2 SNTAGT. V lost 0 bases, J lost 6 bases, and 12 bases lay in between. The CDR3 has 15 residues.

The chain recombines TRBV7-6 with TRBJ2-5, with TRBD1 identical over 9 bases. Germline CDR1 and CDR2: SGHVS and FNYEAQ. V shed 1 base and J 1 base; nucleotides not matched to a gene: 4. This CDR3 spans 16 amino acids. Written as DNA, the CDR3 is TGTGCCAGCAGCTTAGATCTGGGACAGGGCCAAGAGACCCAGTACTTC. As protein: CASSLDLGQGQETQYF.

This clone was observed a few times. The CDR3 coding sequence is TGCGCCAGCAGCTTGGAAGGGCTAGGGCCCCAGCATTTT. The encoded protein is CASSLEGLGPQHF. This chain uses TRBV5-1 with TRBJ1-5; D gene uncertain. This CDR3 region has 13 residues. The germline gives CDR1 SGHRS, CDR2 YFSETQ. Between the trimmed V and J ends, which lost 0 bases and 9 bases, there was a span of 10 bases.